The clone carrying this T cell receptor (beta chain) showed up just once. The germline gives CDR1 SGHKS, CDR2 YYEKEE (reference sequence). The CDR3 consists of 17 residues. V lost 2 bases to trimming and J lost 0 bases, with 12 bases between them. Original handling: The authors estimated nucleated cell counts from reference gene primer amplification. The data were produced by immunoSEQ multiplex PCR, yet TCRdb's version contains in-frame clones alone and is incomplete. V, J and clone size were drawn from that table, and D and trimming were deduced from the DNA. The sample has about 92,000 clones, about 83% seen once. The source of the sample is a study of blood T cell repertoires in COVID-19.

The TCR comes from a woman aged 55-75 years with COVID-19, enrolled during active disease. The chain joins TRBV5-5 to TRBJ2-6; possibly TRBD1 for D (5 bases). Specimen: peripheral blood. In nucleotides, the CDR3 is TGTGCCAGCAGCTTACAGGTTGGACACTCTGGGGCCAACGTCCTGACTTTC. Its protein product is CASSLQVGHSGANVLTF.